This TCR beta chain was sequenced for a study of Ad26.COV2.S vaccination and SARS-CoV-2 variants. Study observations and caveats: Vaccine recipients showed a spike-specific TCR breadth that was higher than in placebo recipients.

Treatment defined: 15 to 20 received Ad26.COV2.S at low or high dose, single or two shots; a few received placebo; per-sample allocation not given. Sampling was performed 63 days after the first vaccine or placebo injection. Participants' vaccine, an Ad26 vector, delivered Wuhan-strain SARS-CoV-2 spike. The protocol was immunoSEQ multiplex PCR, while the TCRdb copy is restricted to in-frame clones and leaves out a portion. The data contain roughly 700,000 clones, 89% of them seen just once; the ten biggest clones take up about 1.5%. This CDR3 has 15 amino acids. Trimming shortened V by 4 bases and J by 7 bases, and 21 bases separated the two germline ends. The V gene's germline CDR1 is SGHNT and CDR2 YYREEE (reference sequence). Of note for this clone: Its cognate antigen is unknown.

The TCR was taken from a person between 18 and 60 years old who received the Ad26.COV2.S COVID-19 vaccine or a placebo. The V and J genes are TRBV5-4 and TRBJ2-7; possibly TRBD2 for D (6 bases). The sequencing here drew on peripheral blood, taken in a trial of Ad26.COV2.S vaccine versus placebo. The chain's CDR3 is CASSTQASAPLEQYF. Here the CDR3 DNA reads TGTGCCAGCAGCACCCAAGCTAGCGCACCCTTGGAGCAGTACTTC.